This is a list of T cell receptor beta chains from one sample in a study of radiotherapy plus CTLA-4 blockade in lung cancer. Method: immunoSEQ multiplex PCR; TCRdb's copy keeps in-frame clones and lacks some. The profile shows about 90,000 clones, about four fifths of them singletons. The starting material was peripheral blood, obtained from a patient treated with radiotherapy plus ipilimumab. The receptors were sampled from a human donor with non-small cell lung cancer that progressed on radiotherapy plus ipilimumab. Both conserved end residues are trimmed from each CDR3. Each record gives: V gene, J gene, CDR3 protein.

v_gene: TRBV6-6; j_gene: TRBJ1-1; CDR3aa: ASSYGTGVTEAF
v_gene: TRBV9; j_gene: TRBJ1-5; CDR3aa: ASSATQGSNQPQH
v_gene: TRBV2; j_gene: TRBJ2-5; CDR3aa: ASSDKRGLETQY
v_gene: TRBV29-1; j_gene: TRBJ2-4; CDR3aa: SVEDIPGHPNIQY
v_gene: TRBV2; j_gene: TRBJ2-4; CDR3aa: ASSDRGTGGKNIQY
v_gene: TRBV11-1; j_gene: TRBJ2-2; CDR3aa: ASSPTDSNTGELF
v_gene: TRBV10-3; j_gene: TRBJ1-1; CDR3aa: AISEPRDRWNTEAF
v_gene: TRBV4-2; j_gene: TRBJ1-4; CDR3aa: ASSQGQGRNEKLF
v_gene: TRBV25-1; j_gene: TRBJ1-2; CDR3aa: ASSEHMNFGYT
v_gene: TRBV27; j_gene: TRBJ1-2; CDR3aa: ASRATRGDYGYT
v_gene: TRBV7-8; j_gene: TRBJ1-2; CDR3aa: ASSQKRENYGYT
v_gene: TRBV29-1; j_gene: TRBJ2-7; CDR3aa: SARAGIQGHEQY
v_gene: TRBV6-5; j_gene: TRBJ1-1; CDR3aa: ASSYETGEAF
v_gene: TRBV7-2; j_gene: TRBJ1-2; CDR3aa: ASERGMSGYT
v_gene: TRBV5-6; j_gene: TRBJ2-7; CDR3aa: ASSLRESHEQY
v_gene: TRBV27; j_gene: TRBJ1-2; CDR3aa: ASRSLPPQAPREYGYT
v_gene: TRBV19; j_gene: TRBJ1-1; CDR3aa: ASSRQGRGAF
v_gene: TRBV11-2; j_gene: TRBJ2-2; CDR3aa: ASSSGTQNTGELF
v_gene: TRBV18; j_gene: TRBJ2-2; CDR3aa: ASSPTGGTGELF
v_gene: TRBV30; j_gene: TRBJ1-3; CDR3aa: AWSGFFGNTIY
v_gene: TRBV18; j_gene: TRBJ2-6; CDR3aa: ASSPIGGSGANVLT
v_gene: TRBV11-3; j_gene: TRBJ2-1; CDR3aa: ASSTGLNNEQF
v_gene: TRBV30; j_gene: TRBJ1-1; CDR3aa: AQTVNTEAF
v_gene: TRBV5-1; j_gene: TRBJ2-1; CDR3aa: ASSWEPAANPHEQF
v_gene: TRBV29-1; j_gene: TRBJ1-1; CDR3aa: SASDSLEAF
v_gene: TRBV2; j_gene: TRBJ1-3; CDR3aa: ASSEDGGGSGNTIY
v_gene: TRBV7-3; j_gene: TRBJ2-3; CDR3aa: ASSPGTGSDTQY
v_gene: TRBV19; j_gene: TRBJ1-2; CDR3aa: ASSIAAYGYT
v_gene: TRBV4-2; j_gene: TRBJ1-2; CDR3aa: ASSLGRQETNYGYT
v_gene: TRBV9; j_gene: TRBJ2-2; CDR3aa: ASSVEGYLTGGNTGELF
v_gene: TRBV5-1; j_gene: TRBJ2-3; CDR3aa: ASSWTSGPGTDTQY
v_gene: TRBV7-9; j_gene: TRBJ1-2; CDR3aa: ASSLGLGRAPNYGYT
v_gene: TRBV6-6; j_gene: TRBJ2-1; CDR3aa: ASSTRMGLHNEQF